The subject of this entry is one T cell receptor (beta chain). This clonotype was seen a handful of times. This clone's antigen is unknown. One base away there is no much larger clone; base qualities are not given. This specimen belongs to a study of T cell repertoires in cytomegalovirus infection (dated 2019 in TCRdb). Regarding the study in general: Alongside well-studied HLA-B-restricted epitopes, the peptide stimulations were aimed at recently identified HLA-C-restricted CMV epitopes, whose presentation resists viral immunomodulation. The HLA type of each donor mattered for the analysis, because public TCR beta signatures pointed to carriage of CMV infection along with the matching HLA type.

What the work shows at the level of the full study, not this receptor alone: In both this cohort and an independent cohort of over 350 donors, the cumulative frequency of public TCR beta family members distinguished carriers of CMV infection plus the relevant HLA type. The ex vivo response was dominated by HLA-C-restricted CMV-specific TCR beta clonotypes, and the single most frequent clonotype in two of eight donors was supplied by these HLA-C-restricted clonotypes.

The run used an Illumina HiSeq 1500. In TCRdb, the public reads were trimmed at Q25 with fastp and aligned with MiXCR, with productive beta chains retained. Each CDR3 protein appears once, grouped with its most common genes and DNA. The sample table contains hundreds of thousands of distinct CDR3 sequences; only one count was recorded for 25% to 35% of them. 20% of the sample is in the top ten clones. According to the study, the label for this sample's treatment or condition signals: in vitro stimulation with specific CMV peptide epitopes to enrich CMV-specific T cells. Material: cultured PBMCs, obtained from culture after CMV antigen stimulation. This sequence originates from a human donor in good health (CMV status not recorded). Some clones in this sample may be carry-over from other donors' samples.

The DNA sequence is TGTGCCAGCACTTCAGCCCAGGGGACCACTGAAGCTTTCTTT. This translates into CASTSAQGTTEAFF. The chain couples TRBV27 to TRBJ1-1; TRBD1 might be the D gene, on 6 matching bases. V is reduced by 7 bases and J by 4 bases, leaving a spacing of 16 bases between them. From the germline V gene (reference sequence), CDR1 is MNHEY and CDR2 is SMNVEV. Including cysteine and phenylalanine, the CDR3 has 14 amino acids. Only the CDR3 region is kept as DNA, spanning 42 bases read in frame from base 1.